The rows below give T cell receptor beta chains drawn from one sample of a study of human T cells and chemical hapten exposure. TCRdb called the RACE reads again in MiXCR, with one record for every CDR3 protein. The sample holds roughly 62,000 distinct CDR3 sequences, 12% seen once. Sequences were derived from whole blood, sampled in connection with sensitization to the hapten diphenylcyclopropenone (DPC). These receptors were collected from a man aged 30 to 45 with alopecia areata. Some clones in this sample may be carry-over from other donors' samples. The CDR3 runs from the conserved cysteine through the conserved F or W. D genes are given only for firm matches. Clone size is given for some rows only: seen once, a few or many times, or a class if the clone is expanded.

CASSVGDTEAFF,TGTGCCAGCAGTGTAGGGGACACTGAAGCTTTCTTT,TRBV2,NA,TRBJ1-1,12,NA
CSERSGGKDTEAFF,TGCAGTGAGAGGTCAGGGGGAAAGGACACTGAAGCTTTCTTT,TRBV20-1,NA,TRBJ1-1,14,TRBD1
CASSEAKGGAYGYTF,TGTGCCAGCAGTGAAGCAAAAGGGGGCGCCTATGGCTACACCTTC,TRBV6-1,many,TRBJ1-2,15,TRBD1
CAISEGAGIVEQYF,TGTGCCATCAGTGAGGGAGCAGGGATCGTCGAGCAGTACTTC,TRBV10-3,many,TRBJ2-7,14,NA
CASSSGDYEQYF,TGTGCCAGCAGCTCCGGGGATTACGAGCAGTACTTC,TRBV11-3,few,TRBJ2-7,12,NA
CSARTVTFANTGELFF,TGCAGTGCTCGGACAGTGACTTTCGCGAACACCGGGGAGCTGTTTTTT,TRBV20-1,few,TRBJ2-2,16,NA
CASGGDRGRGYTF,TGTGCCAGCGGCGGAGACAGGGGGCGAGGCTACACCTTC,TRBV7-3,many,TRBJ1-2,13,TRBD1
CASSPSLRRAESIQYF,TGTGCCAGCTCACCAAGTCTCCGGCGGGCTGAGAGCATTCAGTACTTC,TRBV18,many,TRBJ2-4,16,NA
CSVSGGEYF,TGCAGCGTTAGCGGGGGGGAGTATTTT,TRBV29-1,many,TRBJ2-3,9,TRBD2
CASSVVGGQGGEQFF,TGTGCCAGCAGCGTAGTTGGTGGGCAGGGAGGTGAGCAGTTCTTC,TRBV9,NA,TRBJ2-1,15,NA
CASSTRQGAQYF,TGTGCCAGCAGCACCCGACAGGGCGCGCAGTATTTT,TRBV7-2,many,TRBJ2-3,12,TRBD1
CASSPSEVTVAGPEGYTF,TGTGCCAGCTCACCTTCCGAAGTAACGGTAGCAGGGCCTGAGGGCTACACCTTC,TRBV18,few,TRBJ1-2,18,NA
CASTAQLRGEQYF,TGTGCCAGCACCGCTCAACTCCGGGGCGAGCAGTACTTC,TRBV6-2/TRBV6-3,few,TRBJ2-7,13,NA
CSVEPPPITDTQYF,TGCAGCGTTGAACCCCCTCCTATCACAGATACGCAGTATTTT,TRBV29-1,NA,TRBJ2-3,14,NA
CASSGRPRDGANTGELFF,TGTGCCAGCAGCGGCAGACCACGGGACGGCGCGAACACCGGGGAGCTGTTTTTT,TRBV9,few,TRBJ2-2,18,NA
CASSQILGSPGELFF,TGCGCCAGCAGCCAAATACTGGGTTCCCCCGGGGAGCTGTTTTTT,TRBV4-1,NA,TRBJ2-2,15,NA
CASSQEWRNSYRNEQFF,TGCGCCAGCAGCCAAGAATGGCGCAACTCGTATAGGAATGAGCAGTTCTTC,TRBV4-1,few,TRBJ2-1,17,NA
CASSQEVRAHSGGYTF,TGCGCCAGCAGCCAAGAGGTACGGGCCCATTCCGGTGGCTACACCTTC,TRBV4-3,many,TRBJ1-2,16,NA
CASSPQERSSYEQYF,TGTGCCAGCTCACCACAGGAGAGAAGTTCCTACGAGCAGTACTTC,TRBV18,few,TRBJ2-7,15,NA
CASSLAPGTDYEQYF,TGCGCCAGCAGCTTGGCGCCCGGGACAGACTACGAGCAGTACTTC,TRBV5-1,few,TRBJ2-7,15,TRBD1
CSSVEGSSGNTIYF,TGCAGCTCCGTCGAGGGGAGCTCTGGAAACACCATATATTTT,TRBV29-1,many,TRBJ1-3,14,NA
CASSPGAGYPAFF,TGTGCCAGCAGTCCCGGGGCAGGGTATCCAGCTTTCTTT,TRBV12-3/TRBV12-4,few,TRBJ1-1,13,NA
CASELTRQGSHEQYF,TGTGCCAGCGAGTTAACGCGGCAGGGAAGCCACGAGCAGTACTTC,TRBV27,once,TRBJ2-7,15,NA
CASSVTSVGTEAFF,TGCGCCAGCAGCGTCACCAGTGTGGGCACTGAAGCTTTCTTT,TRBV10-2,many,TRBJ1-1,14,NA
CASSPSLTSGEKLFF,TGTGCCAGCAGTCCAAGCCTGACATCGGGAGAAAAACTGTTTTTT,TRBV2,NA,TRBJ1-4,15,NA
CASSLYEGSTYNEQFF,TGTGCCAGCAGTTTATACGAGGGTAGCACCTACAATGAGCAGTTCTTC,TRBV27,NA,TRBJ2-1,16,NA
CASSDRGSRNQPQHF,TGTGCCAGCAGTGACAGGGGGTCTCGCAATCAGCCCCAGCATTTT,TRBV2,few,TRBJ1-5,15,TRBD1
CASSLGNQYGWSDEQFF,TGCGCCAGCAGCTTGGGTAACCAGTACGGCTGGTCCGATGAGCAGTTCTTC,TRBV5-1,NA,TRBJ2-1,17,NA
CASSQGVGSKNIQYF,TGCGCCAGCAGCCAGGGGGTCGGGTCCAAAAACATTCAGTACTTC,TRBV4-3,many,TRBJ2-4,15,NA
CASSTTGTGQQPQHF,TGTGCCAGTAGTACCACGGGGACAGGGCAGCAGCCCCAGCATTTT,TRBV19,many,TRBJ1-5,15,TRBD1
CASSSGGGADTQYF,TGTGCCAGTAGTAGCGGGGGAGGCGCAGATACGCAGTATTTT,TRBV19,few,TRBJ2-3,14,TRBD2
CASSPSGSYNSPLHF,TGTGCCAGCAGCCCCTCTGGCTCCTATAATTCACCCCTCCACTTT,TRBV9,NA,TRBJ1-6,15,NA
CASSPTGLREKLFF,TGTGCCAGCAGCCCTACAGGCTTGAGGGAAAAACTGTTTTTT,TRBV7-2,NA,TRBJ1-4,14,NA
CASSPDYEQYF,TGTGCCAGCAGCCCAGACTACGAGCAGTACTTC,TRBV7-8,few,TRBJ2-7,11,NA
CSAPGGTETQYF,TGCAGTGCCCCAGGGGGAACAGAGACCCAGTACTTC,TRBV20-1,few,TRBJ2-5,12,TRBD1
CASSLAAGGQPQHF,TGTGCCAGCAGCTTAGCAGCGGGTGGTCAGCCCCAGCATTTT,TRBV13,many,TRBJ1-5,14,NA
CSVGQQLIQETQYF,TGCAGCGTTGGCCAGCAATTAATCCAAGAGACCCAGTACTTC,TRBV29-1,few,TRBJ2-5,14,NA
CSGSPTYYNEQFF,TGCAGCGGCTCCCCGACTTACTACAATGAGCAGTTCTTC,TRBV29-1,few,TRBJ2-1,13,NA
CATSASFGGRYGYTF,TGTGCCACCAGTGCCTCCTTCGGGGGACGGTATGGCTACACCTTC,TRBV24-1,NA,TRBJ1-2,15,NA
CASSVAPKQETQYF,TGTGCCAGCAGCGTAGCGCCTAAGCAAGAGACCCAGTACTTC,TRBV9,few,TRBJ2-5,14,NA
CASSLLPPGDTEAFF,TGCGCCAGCAGCTTACTGCCTCCTGGGGACACTGAAGCTTTCTTT,TRBV5-1,NA,TRBJ1-1,15,NA
CASSYLGVAGANVLTF,TGTGCCAGCAGTTACTTAGGGGTAGCTGGGGCCAACGTCCTGACTTTC,TRBV6-5,few,TRBJ2-6,16,NA
CAISSVGQGQETQYF,TGTGCCATCAGTAGTGTAGGTCAGGGCCAAGAGACCCAGTACTTC,TRBV10-3,NA,TRBJ2-5,15,NA
CASSPGTAYNSPLHF,TGTGCCAGCAGCCCGGGGACAGCCTATAATTCACCCCTCCACTTT,TRBV7-9,many,TRBJ1-6,15,TRBD1
CSARTTGGNEKLFF,TGCAGCGCCCGAACGACAGGGGGGAATGAAAAACTGTTTTTT,TRBV29-1,many,TRBJ1-4,14,TRBD1
CSVSDAWEQYF,TGCAGCGTCTCGGATGCCTGGGAGCAGTACTTC,TRBV29-1,many,TRBJ2-7,11,NA
CASSNPGQANEKLFF,TGCGCCAGCAGCAACCCGGGACAGGCTAATGAAAAACTGTTTTTT,TRBV5-1,NA,TRBJ1-4,15,TRBD1
CSVEDSGAVQFF,TGCAGCGTTGAAGACTCAGGAGCGGTGCAGTTCTTC,TRBV29-1,many,TRBJ2-1,12,NA